A single sample gave rise to the 21 T cell receptor beta chains below, sequenced in a study of PD-1 blockade in classical Hodgkin lymphoma. The data were produced by immunoSEQ multiplex PCR, yet TCRdb's version contains in-frame clones alone and is incomplete. This table has around 20,000 clones, 86% appearing once. Every one of the patients relapsed after autologous stem cell transplantation (brentuximab vedotin exposure was variable). Specimen: peripheral blood mononuclear cells (PBMCs), collected before the second cycle of nivolumab. The receptors here all came from a human donor with classical Hodgkin lymphoma.

V and J are TRBV19 and TRBJ2-1; TRBD1 aligns across 8 bases. The trim removed 9 bases at V and 8 bases at J, leaving 15 bases unmatched. Looked up from germline, CDR1 is LNHDA and CDR2 is SQIVND (reference sequence). This CDR3 comprises 15 residues. The CDR3 region has the DNA TGTGCCAGCAGCGCCGGTGAGACAGGGGCTGATGAGCAGTTCTTC. It specifies CASSAGETGADEQFF.

This rearrangement joins TRBV11-2 to TRBJ2-1; D remains ambiguous. Germline CDR1 and CDR2: SGHAT and FQNNGV. V was clipped by 6 bases and J by 6 bases, with 15 bases between them. This CDR3 region has 14 residues. CDR3 sequence: CASSSFKKSNEQFF. CDR3 coding DNA: TGTGCCAGCAGTTCATTCAAAAAGAGCAATGAGCAGTTCTTC.

The V call is TRBV5-1, the J call TRBJ2-7; D uncertain. Germline V lookup: CDR1 SGHRS, CDR2 YFSETQ. The CDR3 runs to 13 residues. The germline V and J ends were trimmed by 5 bases and 3 bases, with 12 bases remaining between them. The CDR3: CASSTPQGYEQYF. The CDR3 DNA reads as TGCGCCAGCAGTACCCCGCAAGGCTACGAGCAGTACTTC.

The V call is TRBV19, the J call TRBJ1-1; 7 positions agree with TRBD1. The CDR3 contains 15 residues. V lost 1 base to trimming and J lost 2 bases; unmatched junction nucleotides: 4. CDR1 and CDR2 from the germline V gene are LNHDA and SQIVND (reference sequence). Here the CDR3 reads CASSIGGQINTEAFF. As DNA, the CDR3 is TGTGCCAGTAGTATAGGGGGACAGATTAACACTGAAGCTTTCTTT.

Only one count was recorded for this clone. This sequence joins TRBV10-3 and TRBJ2-3; weak D call: TRBD2 (6 bases). Per the germline V gene, CDR1 is ENHRY and CDR2 is SYGVKD. Trimming took 4 bases from V and 6 from J, leaving 14 bases between them. The CDR3 contains 14 residues. The CDR3 DNA reads as TGTGCCATCAGTGTAGGGGACTTCAGGGATACGCAGTATTTT. It encodes CAISVGDFRDTQYF.

The sample holds a few counts of this clone. Here the CDR3 reads CSADQNTEAFF. The DNA for the CDR3 is TGCAGTGCTGACCAGAACACTGAAGCTTTCTTT. This rearrangement joins TRBV20-1 to TRBJ1-1; D gene ambiguous. Germline CDR1 reads DFQATT; CDR2 reads SNEGSKA (reference sequence). The V end was cut by 5 bases, the J end by 1 base, with 5 bases between. This CDR3 comprises 11 residues.

This chain connects TRBV7-9 to TRBJ1-3; the D is unclear. V was pared by 2 bases and J by 0 bases, with 8 bases between. The CDR3 runs to 15 residues. Looked up from germline, CDR1 is SEHNR and CDR2 is FQNEAQ (reference sequence). CDR3 in amino acids: CASSLNTNSGNTIYF. As DNA, the CDR3 is TGTGCCAGCAGCTTAAACACAAACTCTGGAAACACCATATATTTT.

This clone was detected only a few times. The chain carries TRBV14 and TRBJ2-3, with D hard to call. The length of the CDR3 is 11 residues. The germline CDR1 and CDR2 sequences are SGHDN and FVKESK. V lost 1 base, J lost 7 bases, and 3 bases lay in between. The CDR3 protein is CASSQVNTQYF. Here the CDR3 DNA reads TGTGCCAGCAGCCAAGTAAATACGCAGTATTTT.

This clone appeared a single time. The chain combines TRBV6-6 with TRBJ2-1, with TRBD2 identical over 11 bases. The trim removed 2 bases at V and 6 bases at J, leaving 6 bases unmatched. The CDR3 consists of 16 residues. Germline loops: CDR1 MNHNY, CDR2 SVGAGI (reference sequence). The CDR3 region is CASSYGLAGGGNEQFF. In DNA, the CDR3 is TGTGCCAGCAGTTACGGGCTAGCGGGGGGCGGCAATGAGCAGTTCTTC.

The genes are TRBV7-8 and TRBJ2-7; 7 nucleotides line up with TRBD2. Germline trimming cut 1 base from V and 9 bases from J; bases unmatched to any gene: 9. The CDR3 loop spans 14 amino acids. Germline CDR1 SGHVS, CDR2 FQNEAQ. The CDR3 nucleotides are TGTGCCAGCAGCTTAGTCGGGACTAATCTTGGGCAGTACTTC. Encoded protein: CASSLVGTNLGQYF. Full variable domain (outside the CDR3, taken from reference TRBV7-8 and TRBJ2-7): GAGVSQSPRYKVAKRGQDVALRCDPISGHVSLFWYQQALGQGPEFLTYFQNEAQLDKSGLPSDRFFAERPEGSVSTLKIQRTQQEDSAVYLCASSLVGTNLGQYFGPGTRLTVT.

This clone occurred once. The chain is built from TRBV5-4 and TRBJ2-3; D uncertain. V lost 2 bases and J lost 1, with 11 bases in between. The length of the CDR3 is 15 residues. Germline loops: CDR1 SGHNT, CDR2 YYREEE (reference sequence). DNA of the CDR3: TGTGCCAGCAGCTTTGCCCCGGTCGGCACAGATACGCAGTATTTT. It is translated as CASSFAPVGTDTQYF.

This chain connects TRBV13 to TRBJ2-7; 8 nucleotides line up with TRBD1. CDR3 size: 15 residues. Germline V lookup: CDR1 PRHDT, CDR2 FYEKMQ (reference sequence). Trimming removed 4 bases from V and 0 bases from J; junction bases left unmatched: 5. The chain's CDR3 is CASSSRGQASYEQYF. The CDR3 DNA reads as TGTGCCAGCAGCTCTCGGGGACAGGCCTCCTACGAGCAGTACTTC.

The chain has TRBV7-9 and TRBJ2-3, with D perhaps TRBD2 (5 bases). The V gene lost 4 bases and the J gene lost 0 bases, with 11 bases spanning the gap. Per the germline V gene, CDR1 is SEHNR and CDR2 is FQNEAQ (reference sequence). The CDR3 runs to 15 residues. CDR3 sequence reads: CASSSQDFSTDTQYF. CDR3 sequence (DNA): TGTGCCAGCAGCTCGCAGGACTTTAGCACAGATACGCAGTATTTT.

This clone was observed a single time. The V gene is TRBV6-5, the J gene TRBJ2-7; the D call may be TRBD1 or TRBD2 (7 bases each). Germline CDR1 is MNHEY and CDR2 is SVGAGI. This CDR3 is built from 15 residues. V dropped 6 bases and J dropped 0 bases, with 15 bases sitting between them. The CDR3 here is CASRPQGGSSYEQYF. CDR3 sequence (DNA): TGTGCCAGCAGGCCCCAGGGGGGGAGCTCCTACGAGCAGTACTTC.

The V call is TRBV7-9, the J call TRBJ1-4, with D unresolved. Germline V gene data show CDR1 as SEHNR and CDR2 as FQNEAQ (reference sequence). Trimming shortened V by 1 base and J by 6 bases, and 12 bases separated the two germline ends. The CDR3 length is 15 residues. The CDR3 DNA reads as TGTGCCAGCAGCTTAGGGGCCCAGTTTCATGAAAAACTGTTTTTT. Its protein product is CASSLGAQFHEKLFF.

DNA of the CDR3: TGCGCCAGCGGAGCCTTAGCGGGGAGATACAATGAGCAGTTCTTC. It is translated as CASGALAGRYNEQFF. V usage is TRBV5-1 and J usage is TRBJ2-1, with 8 bases aligning to TRBD2. Germline assignment: CDR1 SGHRS and CDR2 YFSETQ. With V trimmed by 7 bases and J by 4 bases, 10 bases remained unmatched. This CDR3 comprises 15 residues.

V gene TRBV5-6 combines with J gene TRBJ1-2; no definite D call. V lost 3 bases and J 4 bases, leaving 10 bases between the germline ends. The CDR3 consists of 13 residues. Germline V gene lookup returns CDR1 SGHDT and CDR2 YYEEEE. The CDR3 DNA follows: TGTGCCAGCAGCTCAGCCGGGGTCTATGGCTACACCTTC. Protein product: CASSSAGVYGYTF.

The chain uses TRBV19 and TRBJ2-1; D may be TRBD1 or TRBD2 (5 bases each). Trimming cost V 3 bases and J 2 bases, with 8 bases left between them. The germline V gene has CDR1 LNHDA and CDR2 SQIVND (reference sequence). This CDR3 region has 14 residues. In DNA form, the CDR3 reads TGTGCCAGTAGTATTGTGGGACCCTACAATGAGCAGTTCTTC. Translating gives CASSIVGPYNEQFF.

The V call is TRBV5-6, the J call TRBJ2-7; 13 nucleotides line up with TRBD2. V lost 6 bases and J lost 3; bases outside the gene matches: 15. CDR1 is SGHDT, CDR2 YYEEEE, per germline. This CDR3 has 18 amino acids. CDR3 sequence (DNA): TGTGCCAGCACCTCTCGAACTAGCGGGGGGGCTAAAATCTACGAGCAGTACTTC. It codes for CASTSRTSGGAKIYEQYF. Full variable domain (rest looked up from reference TRBV5-6 and TRBJ2-7): DAGVTQSPTHLIKTRGQQVTLRCSPKSGHDTVSWYQQALGQGPQFIFQYYEEEERQRGNFPDRFSGHQFPNYSSELNVNALLLGDSALYLCASTSRTSGGAKIYEQYFGPGTRLTVT.

The sample holds a few counts of this clone. This chain joins TRBV7-9 and TRBJ1-1, with D tentatively TRBD1 (6 bases). The germline CDR1 and CDR2 sequences are SEHNR and FQNEAQ (reference sequence). Trimming removed 1 base at V and 1 base at J, with 10 bases between. The CDR3 extends over 15 amino acids. CDR3 in amino acids: CASSLEATGNTEAFF. In nucleotides, the CDR3 is TGTGCCAGCAGCTTAGAGGCGACAGGGAACACTGAAGCTTTCTTT.

This chain joins TRBV10-3 and TRBJ2-3; TRBD2 aligns across 12 bases. The V and J ends lost 10 bases and 0 bases, in that order; junction bases with no gene match: 8. The CDR3 consists of 16 residues. Germline V gene data show CDR1 as ENHRY and CDR2 as SYGVKD. In nucleotides, the CDR3 is TGTGCCACCGGCCCCGGGACTAGCGGGAGCACAGATACGCAGTATTTT. Translated, it gives CATGPGTSGSTDTQYF.